This T cell receptor (beta chain) derives from a study of T cell repertoires in aging, cancer and after chemotherapy. Study-wide points: Compared with age-matched healthy donors, untreated hematological or solid cancer patients showed higher blood TCR clonality.

Rearranged V-D-J TRB sequences were amplified with a mixed TRB-A/B primer pool. One entry per CDR3 protein results from TCRdb running MiXCR on the multiplex PCR reads. The sample lists a few thousand distinct CDR3 sequences; approximately 38% were seen once. The template was genomic DNA from peripheral blood, not RNA. About this clonotype: Antigen specificity is unknown.

This CDR3 has 13 amino acids. Trimming cost V 8 bases and J 0 bases, with 10 bases left between them. Germline V gene sequence: CDR1 MNHNS, CDR2 SASEGT. Material for sequencing was blood. The chain uses TRBV6-1 and TRBJ1-1; D remains ambiguous. This TCR was sampled from a human donor in good health. The CDR3 DNA follows: TGTGCCAGCGGGATGGAATTGAACACTGAAGCTTTCTTT. Its protein is CASGMELNTEAFF.